This T cell receptor (beta chain) was observed in a study of shared clonotypes between healthy human individuals. Study results and limitations: Few donors restricted represented genetic and exposure-history diversity.

Remarks on this clone: The antigen remains unidentified.

This CDR3 spans 15 amino acids. V shed 3 bases and J shed 1 base, with 11 bases lying between them. Germline CDR1 and CDR2: MDHEN and SYDVKM. Libraries were prepared by immunoSEQ multiplex PCR; TCRdb keeps only in-frame clonotypes and omits some of them. The sample consists of fewer than 650,000 clones, over 65% of them appearing once. This receptor was identified in a woman aged 40 to 50 in good health. Some clones in this sample may be carry-over from other donors' samples. Source material: PBMCs. The chain employs TRBV28 and TRBJ2-3, with D hard to call. The CDR3 nucleotides read TGTGCCAGCAGTTTTGGCGGAACTCGCACAGATACGCAGTATTTT. It is translated as CASSFGGTRTDTQYF. Complete variable domain (other parts from reference TRBV28 and TRBJ2-3): DVKVTQSSRYLVKRTGEKVFLECVQDMDHENMFWYRQDPGLGLRLIYFSYDVKMKEKGDIPEGYSVSREKKERFSLILESASTNQTSMYLCASSFGGTRTDTQYFGPGTRLTVL.